This section outlines one TCR beta chain sequence together with its context. The germline CDR1 and CDR2 sequences are SGDLS and YYNGEE. The J segment lost 1 base and the V segment lost 3 bases, leaving 6 bases of the junction unmatched. The CDR3 length is 18 residues. This entry is derived from a study of blood T cell repertoires in COVID-19. Whole-study context: The United States, Italy and Spain supplied acute and convalescent COVID-19 samples. In each case, the material was cDNA or gDNA derived from T cells, B-cell-depleted T cells, or PBMCs.

Per the study methods: The authors estimated nucleated cell counts from reference gene primer amplification. Only in-frame clones appear in the TCRdb table, and some are missing; sequencing was by immunoSEQ multiplex PCR. The V and J calls and clone size come from that table; D and trimming were worked out from the DNA. The data contain 30,000 to 50,000 clones, 70% to 80% of them singletons. The sequenced sample consisted of peripheral blood. This TCR was recovered from a man between 65 and 85 years old with acute or convalescent COVID-19. The V and J genes are TRBV9 and TRBJ2-1; the match to TRBD2 covers 14 bases. CDR3 region: CASSGGTSGSHSYNEQFF. The DNA of the CDR3 is TGTGCCAGCAGCGGGGGGACTAGCGGGAGCCATTCCTACAATGAGCAGTTCTTC.